These 17 T cell receptor beta chains originate from one sample sequenced in a study of OX40 agonist ivuxolimab in advanced cancers. Clones were sequenced by immunoSEQ multiplex PCR, and TCRdb holds only the in-frame ones, with some missing. The sample carries around 130,000 clones, 80% to 95% recorded once. The specimen was CD4+ or CD8+ T cells sorted from blood, collected in a trial of the OX40 agonist ivuxolimab. Receptors originate from an adult with an advanced solid tumor such as melanoma, head and neck, liver or kidney cancer.

The sample holds one count of this clone. The rearrangement joins TRBV18 to TRBJ2-7; 11 bases align to TRBD1. Germline assignment: CDR1 KGHSH and CDR2 LQKENI. The CDR3 loop spans 15 amino acids. Trimming removed 3 bases from V and 6 bases from J; junction bases left unmatched: 7. For the CDR3, the DNA is TGTGCCAGCTCACCCTCGGGACAGGGGGGTGTCGAGCAGTACTTC. Amino acid sequence: CASSPSGQGGVEQYF.

The chain couples TRBV11-2 to TRBJ2-7, with 7 bases fitting TRBD2. The CDR3 runs 15 residues. CDR1 is SGHAT, CDR2 FQNNGV, per germline. After removal of 0 bases from V and 3 bases from J, the junction contained 5 bases not matched to a gene. For the CDR3, the DNA is TGTGCCAGCAGCTTAGAGGCGGGAGCGCACTACGAGCAGTACTTC. Translation: CASSLEAGAHYEQYF.

The rearrangement uses TRBV28 and TRBJ2-3; D may be TRBD2 (5 bases). Germline CDR1 and CDR2: MDHEN and SYDVKM. V lost 5 bases and J 5 bases, leaving 17 bases between the germline ends. CDR3 length equals 15 residues. The CDR3 sequence: CASSVGLLREDTQYF. CDR3 DNA: TGTGCCAGCAGTGTGGGCCTTCTCCGGGAAGATACGCAGTATTTT. Drawing the rest from reference TRBV28 and TRBJ2-3, the complete variable domain is DVKVTQSSRYLVKRTGEKVFLECVQDMDHENMFWYRQDPGLGLRLIYFSYDVKMKEKGDIPEGYSVSREKKERFSLILESASTNQTSMYLCASSVGLLREDTQYFGPGTRLTVL.

The J gene is TRBJ1-3, the V gene TRBV28, with D unclear. Deletions cut 3 bases from V and 4 bases from J, with 16 bases between. CDR1 is MDHEN, CDR2 SYDVKM, per germline. CDR3 length: 16 amino acids. CDR3 loop: CASSFTGVRLGNTIYF. As DNA, the CDR3 is TGTGCCAGCAGTTTCACCGGGGTACGATTAGGAAACACCATATATTTT.

This clone showed up just once. The rearrangement joins TRBV6-6 to TRBJ1-2; a weak D match, TRBD1 (6 bases). The germline CDR1 and CDR2 sequences are MNHNY and SVGAGI (reference sequence). Between the trimmed V and J ends, which lost 0 bases and 4 bases, there was a span of 15 bases. The CDR3 spans 16 residues. CDR3 bases: TGTGCCAGCAGTTACTCTGGGGGGGCCGCCCCCTATGGCTACACCTTC. Translating it yields CASSYSGGAAPYGYTF.

The chain couples TRBV28 to TRBJ2-7, with D possibly being TRBD2 (5 bases). This CDR3 region has 15 residues. Germline V gene sequence: CDR1 MDHEN, CDR2 SYDVKM. Trimming pared 6 bases from V and 6 bases from J, leaving 21 bases between. Here the CDR3 reads CASRLVIGGPAEQYF. DNA for the CDR3: TGTGCCAGCAGGCTTGTGATAGGAGGACCCGCCGAGCAGTACTTC. The full variable domain, completed using reference TRBV28 and TRBJ2-7, is DVKVTQSSRYLVKRTGEKVFLECVQDMDHENMFWYRQDPGLGLRLIYFSYDVKMKEKGDIPEGYSVSREKKERFSLILESASTNQTSMYLCASRLVIGGPAEQYFGPGTRLTVT.

This CDR3 is CASTSGQLNSPLHF. The CDR3 DNA reads as TGTGCCAGCACCTCGGGACAGCTCAATTCACCCCTCCACTTT. The rearrangement uses TRBV5-4 and TRBJ1-6; 7 bases fit TRBD1. J lost 7 bases, V lost 6 bases, and 7 bases had no gene match. CDR1 SGHNT and CDR2 YYREEE come from the germline V gene (reference sequence). This CDR3 is 14 amino acids long.

The rearrangement uses TRBV6-1 and TRBJ2-1, with TRBD2 matching over 11 bases. This CDR3 has 15 residues. The V gene's germline CDR1 is MNHNS and CDR2 SASEGT. The J segment lost 8 bases and the V segment lost 8 bases, leaving 11 bases of the junction unmatched. CDR3 sequence reads: CASFRTSGFLHEQFF. Here the CDR3 DNA reads TGTGCCAGCTTCAGGACTAGCGGGTTTCTGCATGAGCAGTTCTTC.

The V call is TRBV18, the J call TRBJ1-5; D may be TRBD1 (5 bases). Germline CDR1 KGHSH, CDR2 LQKENI. Trimming cost V 6 bases and J 5 bases, with 11 bases left between them. The CDR3 is made up of 13 amino acids. The CDR3 here is CASSTGRDQPQHF. The DNA for the CDR3 is TGTGCCAGCTCCACGGGGCGGGATCAGCCCCAGCATTTT.

As concerns this clone: The junction shows a germline mismatch at one end, possibly a read error. The chain links TRBV5-1 to TRBJ2-7; TRBD1 matches at 9 bases. This CDR3 has 18 residues. The germline gives CDR1 SGHRS, CDR2 YFSETQ. CDR3 DNA: TGCGCCAGCAGCTTGGCCCTTTCCGGTTCGGGACAGGGCTTTAAAGTCCACTTC. Translated: CASSLALSGSGQGFKVHF.

V gene TRBV5-6 combines with J gene TRBJ1-2; D is uncertain. CDR3 length: 12 amino acids. Trimming took off 0 bases at V and 5 bases at J, with 5 bases between the two ends. Germline V gene lookup returns CDR1 SGHDT and CDR2 YYEEEE. The CDR3 DNA sequence: TGTGCCAGCAGCTTGGTACAGTATGGCTACACCTTC. Protein sequence: CASSLVQYGYTF. The full variable domain, rest sourced from reference TRBV5-6 and TRBJ1-2, is DAGVTQSPTHLIKTRGQQVTLRCSPKSGHDTVSWYQQALGQGPQFIFQYYEEEERQRGNFPDRFSGHQFPNYSSELNVNALLLGDSALYLCASSLVQYGYTFGSGTRLTVV.

The rearrangement joins TRBV7-3 to TRBJ2-1; TRBD1 agrees at 8 bases. The germline CDR1 and CDR2 sequences are SGHTA and FQGTGA. The J segment lost 8 bases and the V segment lost 5 bases, leaving 5 bases of the junction unmatched. The CDR3 length is 13 residues. The CDR3 DNA follows: TGTGCCAGCAGCCCAGGGGGCTCGGATGAGCAGTTCTTC. Residues: CASSPGGSDEQFF.

The chain links TRBV19 to TRBJ2-1, with D maybe TRBD2 (5 bases). Germline V gene sequence: CDR1 LNHDA, CDR2 SQIVND (reference sequence). Trimming took 4 bases from V and 10 from J, leaving 14 bases between them. The CDR3 length is 13 residues. In nucleotides, the CDR3 is TGTGCCAGTAGTACCCAACCCGGGGTCGAGCAGTTCTTC. The encoded protein is CASSTQPGVEQFF.

The V call is TRBV5-1, the J call TRBJ1-2; unclear D gene. Trimming removed 3 bases at V and 7 bases at J, with 13 bases between. Germline loops: CDR1 SGHRS, CDR2 YFSETQ. The length of the CDR3 is 13 residues. The DNA of the CDR3 is TGCGCCAGCAGCTCAGGTGCCCAGATTGGCTACACCTTC. This encodes CASSSGAQIGYTF.

The genes are TRBV28 and TRBJ2-3; possibly TRBD1 or TRBD2 for D (5 bases each). The length of the CDR3 is 16 residues. Germline-derived CDR1 and CDR2 are MDHEN and SYDVKM. V was trimmed by 6 bases and J by 1 base, leaving 17 bases between them. The CDR3 sequence: CASRSSLGVGTDTQYF. CDR3 in DNA: TGTGCCAGCAGATCCAGTCTGGGGGTGGGCACAGATACGCAGTATTTT. The full variable domain, completed using reference TRBV28 and TRBJ2-3, is DVKVTQSSRYLVKRTGEKVFLECVQDMDHENMFWYRQDPGLGLRLIYFSYDVKMKEKGDIPEGYSVSREKKERFSLILESASTNQTSMYLCASRSSLGVGTDTQYFGPGTRLTVL.

The CDR3 coding sequence is TGTGCCAGCAGCCCCCGAATTGAAAAACTGTTTTTT. It specifies CASSPRIEKLFF. This rearrangement joins TRBV4-2 to TRBJ1-4; D gene uncertain. Germline-derived CDR1 and CDR2 are LGHNA and YNFKEQ. The CDR3 spans 12 residues. V was trimmed by 4 bases and J by 7 bases, leaving 7 bases between them.

This clone appeared once. The rearrangement uses TRBV18 and TRBJ1-2; D unclear. The germline gives CDR1 KGHSH, CDR2 LQKENI. The ends were cut back, 3 bases at V and 4 bases at J, with 15 bases in the middle. This CDR3 comprises 15 residues. CDR3 nucleotides: TGTGCCAGCTCACCCTCAGTTCTAATGGGCTATGGCTACACCTTC. This encodes CASSPSVLMGYGYTF.